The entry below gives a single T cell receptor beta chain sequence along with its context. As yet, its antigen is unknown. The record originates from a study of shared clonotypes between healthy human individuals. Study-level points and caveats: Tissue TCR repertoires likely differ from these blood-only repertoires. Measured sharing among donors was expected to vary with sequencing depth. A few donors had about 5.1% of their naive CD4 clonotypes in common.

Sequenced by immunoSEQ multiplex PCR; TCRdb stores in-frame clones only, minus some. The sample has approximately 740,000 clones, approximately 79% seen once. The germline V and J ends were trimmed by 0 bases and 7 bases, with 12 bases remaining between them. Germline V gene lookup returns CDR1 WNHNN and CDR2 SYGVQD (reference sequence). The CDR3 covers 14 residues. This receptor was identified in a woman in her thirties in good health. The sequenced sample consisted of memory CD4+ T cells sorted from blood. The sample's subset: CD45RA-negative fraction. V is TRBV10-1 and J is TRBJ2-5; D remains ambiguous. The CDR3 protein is CASSESPGRGTQYF. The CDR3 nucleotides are TGCGCCAGCAGTGAGTCGCCAGGTCGAGGGACCCAGTACTTC.